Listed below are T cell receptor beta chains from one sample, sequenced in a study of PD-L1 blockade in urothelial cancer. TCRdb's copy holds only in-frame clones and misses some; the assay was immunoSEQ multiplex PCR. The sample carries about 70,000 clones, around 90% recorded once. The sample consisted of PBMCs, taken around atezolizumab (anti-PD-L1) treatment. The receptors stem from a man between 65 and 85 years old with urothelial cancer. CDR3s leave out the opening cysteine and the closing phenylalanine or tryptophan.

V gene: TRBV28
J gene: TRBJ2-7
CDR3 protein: ASSLPRTSGRMYEQY

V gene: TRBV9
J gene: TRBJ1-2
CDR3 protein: ASSVGSSNYGYT

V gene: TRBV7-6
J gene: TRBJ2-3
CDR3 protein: ASSLQTGLAPASTDTQY

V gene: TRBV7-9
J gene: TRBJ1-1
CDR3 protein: ASSLNGYEAF

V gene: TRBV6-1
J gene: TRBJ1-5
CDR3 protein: ASRQVNNQPQH

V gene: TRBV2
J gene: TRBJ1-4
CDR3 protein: ASSEAGGSI

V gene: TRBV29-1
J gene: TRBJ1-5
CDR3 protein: SVEDRDSNQPQH

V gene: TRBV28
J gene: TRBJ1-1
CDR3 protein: ASSLYRYEAF

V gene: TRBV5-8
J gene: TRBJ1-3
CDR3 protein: ASSYGQGVWNTIY

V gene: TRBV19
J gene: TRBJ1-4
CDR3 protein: ASSPGPGEKLF

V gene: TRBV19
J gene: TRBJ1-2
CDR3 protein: ASSAPPGDGYT

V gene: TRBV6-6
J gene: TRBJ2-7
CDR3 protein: ASSPSPLLIGYEQY

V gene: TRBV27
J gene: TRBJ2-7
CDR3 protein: ASSLGFSRGNNREQY

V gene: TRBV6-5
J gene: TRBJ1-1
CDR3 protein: ASSSQQGAHTEAF

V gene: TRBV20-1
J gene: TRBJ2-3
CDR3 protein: SARVIDTQY

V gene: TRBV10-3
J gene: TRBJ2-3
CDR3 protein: AIRGGDTQY

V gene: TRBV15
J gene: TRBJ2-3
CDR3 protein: ATSRVGSGTDTQY

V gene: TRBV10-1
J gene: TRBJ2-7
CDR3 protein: ASSPGTTSYEQY

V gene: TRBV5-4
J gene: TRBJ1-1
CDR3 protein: ASSLYRGTTTNTEAF

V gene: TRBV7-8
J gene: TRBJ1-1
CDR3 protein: ASIRTGTTEAF

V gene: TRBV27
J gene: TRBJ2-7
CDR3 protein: ASSLSQGARYEQY

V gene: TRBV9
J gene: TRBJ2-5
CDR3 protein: ASSFDYQETQY

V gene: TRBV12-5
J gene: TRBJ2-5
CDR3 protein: ASGLVQGWLSSTREHYVTQY

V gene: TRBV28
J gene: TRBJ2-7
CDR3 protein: ASRSRSRVYEQY

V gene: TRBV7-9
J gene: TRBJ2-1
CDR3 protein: ASSFGQGAIGNEQF

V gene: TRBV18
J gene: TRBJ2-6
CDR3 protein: ASSPRAGASSGANVLT

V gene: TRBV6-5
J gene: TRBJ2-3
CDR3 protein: ASRIGQSTDTQY

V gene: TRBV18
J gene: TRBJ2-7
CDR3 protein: ASSPYSTYEQY

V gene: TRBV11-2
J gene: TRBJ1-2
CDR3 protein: ASSLGDREGYT

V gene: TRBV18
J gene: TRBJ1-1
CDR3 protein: ASSPQNGAF

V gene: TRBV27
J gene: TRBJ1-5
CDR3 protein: ASSHTGIQPQH

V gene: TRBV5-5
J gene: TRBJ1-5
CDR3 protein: ASSWGQGRGEPQH

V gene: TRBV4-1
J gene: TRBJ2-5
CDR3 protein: ASSQGGASGETQY

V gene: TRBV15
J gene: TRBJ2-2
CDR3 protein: ATSRDLGETGELF

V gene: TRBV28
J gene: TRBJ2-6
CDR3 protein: ASRGGSSGANVLT

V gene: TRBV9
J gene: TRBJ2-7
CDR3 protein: ASSPLGLAYEQY

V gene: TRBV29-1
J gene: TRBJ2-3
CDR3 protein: SGGTRHTDTQY

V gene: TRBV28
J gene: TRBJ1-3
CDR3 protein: ASSSQGNTIY

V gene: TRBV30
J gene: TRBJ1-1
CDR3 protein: AWSVRTLKNTEAF

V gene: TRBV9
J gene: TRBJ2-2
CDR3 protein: ASSALRDSVTGELF

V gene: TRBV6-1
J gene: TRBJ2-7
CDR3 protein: ASTWTGSDEQY

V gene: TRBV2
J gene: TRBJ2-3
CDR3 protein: ASSEGTSGRRD